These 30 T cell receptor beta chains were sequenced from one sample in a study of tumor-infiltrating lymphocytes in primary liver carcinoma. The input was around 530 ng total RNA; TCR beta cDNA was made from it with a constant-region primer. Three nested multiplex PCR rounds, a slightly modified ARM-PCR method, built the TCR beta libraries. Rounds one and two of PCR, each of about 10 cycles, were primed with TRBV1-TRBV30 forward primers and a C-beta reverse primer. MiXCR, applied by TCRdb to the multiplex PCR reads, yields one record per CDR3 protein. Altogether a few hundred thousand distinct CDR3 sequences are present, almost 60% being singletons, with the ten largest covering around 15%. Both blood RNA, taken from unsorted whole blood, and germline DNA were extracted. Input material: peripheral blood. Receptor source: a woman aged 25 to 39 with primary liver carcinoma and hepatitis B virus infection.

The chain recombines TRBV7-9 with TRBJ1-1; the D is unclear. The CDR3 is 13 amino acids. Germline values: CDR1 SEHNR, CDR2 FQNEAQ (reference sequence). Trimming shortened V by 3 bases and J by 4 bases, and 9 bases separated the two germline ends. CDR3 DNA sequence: TGTGCCAGCAGCTTGTGGAGCGGCACTGAAGCTTTCTTT. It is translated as CASSLWSGTEAFF.

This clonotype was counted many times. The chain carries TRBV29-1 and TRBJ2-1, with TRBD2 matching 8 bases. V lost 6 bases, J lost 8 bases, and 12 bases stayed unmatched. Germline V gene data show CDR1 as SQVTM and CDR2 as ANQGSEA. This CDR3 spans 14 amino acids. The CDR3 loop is CSVGSGGPGDEQFF. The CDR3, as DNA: TGCAGCGTGGGGTCGGGAGGGCCCGGGGATGAGCAGTTCTTC.

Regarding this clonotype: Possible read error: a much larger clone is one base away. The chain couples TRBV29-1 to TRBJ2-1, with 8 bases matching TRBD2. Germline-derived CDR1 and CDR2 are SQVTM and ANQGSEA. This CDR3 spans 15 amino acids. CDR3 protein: CSVTPLAGDYKEQFF. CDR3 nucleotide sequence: TGCAGCGTTACCCCCCTAGCGGGCGACTACAAAGAGCAGTTCTTC.

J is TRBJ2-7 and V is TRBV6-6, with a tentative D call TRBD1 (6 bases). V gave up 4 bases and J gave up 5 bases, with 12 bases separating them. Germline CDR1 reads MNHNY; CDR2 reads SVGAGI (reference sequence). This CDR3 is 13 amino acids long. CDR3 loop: CASSWGRDNEQYF. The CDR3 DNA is TGTGCCAGCAGTTGGGGCAGGGACAACGAGCAGTACTTC.

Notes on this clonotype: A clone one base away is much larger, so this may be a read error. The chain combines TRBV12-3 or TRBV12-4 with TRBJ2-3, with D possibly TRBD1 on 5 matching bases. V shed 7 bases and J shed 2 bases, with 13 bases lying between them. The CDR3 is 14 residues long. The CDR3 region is CASTPVGDTDTQYF. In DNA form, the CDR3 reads TGTGCCAGCACCCCCGTAGGGGACACAGATACGCAGTATTTT.

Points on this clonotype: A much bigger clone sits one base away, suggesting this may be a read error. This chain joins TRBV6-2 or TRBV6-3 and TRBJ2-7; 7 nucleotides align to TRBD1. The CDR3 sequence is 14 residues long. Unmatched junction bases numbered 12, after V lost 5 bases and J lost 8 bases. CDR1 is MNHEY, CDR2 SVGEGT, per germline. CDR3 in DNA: TGTGCCAGCAGTCGGACAGGTTCCCCTCTCAAGCAGTACTTC. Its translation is CASSRTGSPLKQYF.

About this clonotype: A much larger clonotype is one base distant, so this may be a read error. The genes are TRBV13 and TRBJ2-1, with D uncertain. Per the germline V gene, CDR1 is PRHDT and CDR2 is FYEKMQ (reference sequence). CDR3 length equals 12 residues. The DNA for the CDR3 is TGTGCCAGCAGCTTTAATAACAATGAGCGGTTCTTC. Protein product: CASSFNNNERFF.

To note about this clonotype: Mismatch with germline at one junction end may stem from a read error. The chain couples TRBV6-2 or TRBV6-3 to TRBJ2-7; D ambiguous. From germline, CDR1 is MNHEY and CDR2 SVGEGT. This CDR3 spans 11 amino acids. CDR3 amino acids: CASSYSYEQHF. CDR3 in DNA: TGTGCCAGCAGTTACAGCTACGAGCAGCACTTC.

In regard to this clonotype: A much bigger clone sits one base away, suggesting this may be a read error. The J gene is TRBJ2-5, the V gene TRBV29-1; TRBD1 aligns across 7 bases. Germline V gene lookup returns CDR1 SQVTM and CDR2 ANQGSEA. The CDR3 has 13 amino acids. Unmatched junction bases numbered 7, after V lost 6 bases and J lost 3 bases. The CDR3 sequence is CSVAGTAKETQYF. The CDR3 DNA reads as TGCAGCGTAGCCGGGACAGCAAAAGAGACCCAGTACTTC.

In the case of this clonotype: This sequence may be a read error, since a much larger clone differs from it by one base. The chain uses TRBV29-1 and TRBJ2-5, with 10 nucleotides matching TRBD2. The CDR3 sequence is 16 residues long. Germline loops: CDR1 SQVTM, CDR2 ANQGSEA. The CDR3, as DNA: TGCAGCGTTGAAGATGGTACTAGCGGGATCCAAGAGACCCGGTACTTC. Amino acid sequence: CSVEDGTSGIQETRYF. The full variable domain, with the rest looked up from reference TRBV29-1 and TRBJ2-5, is SAVISQKPSRDICQRGTSLTIQCQVDSQVTMMFWYRQQPGQSLTLIATANQGSEATYESGFVIDKFPISRPNLTFSTLTVSNMSPEDSSIYLCSVEDGTSGIQETRYFGPGTRLLVL.

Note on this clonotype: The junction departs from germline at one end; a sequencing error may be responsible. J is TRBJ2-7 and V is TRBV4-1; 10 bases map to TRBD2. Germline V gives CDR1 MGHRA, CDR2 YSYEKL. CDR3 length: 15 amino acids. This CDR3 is CVSSQGAGGPGEQYF. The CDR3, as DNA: TGCGTCAGCAGCCAAGGAGCGGGAGGGCCAGGAGAGCAGTACTTC.

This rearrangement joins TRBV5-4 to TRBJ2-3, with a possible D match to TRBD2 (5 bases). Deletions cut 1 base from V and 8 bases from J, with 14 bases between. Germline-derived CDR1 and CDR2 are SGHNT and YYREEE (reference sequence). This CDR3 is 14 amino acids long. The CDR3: CASSLRPGKGTQYF. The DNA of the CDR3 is TGTGCCAGCAGCTTGAGACCGGGAAAAGGTACGCAGTATTTT.

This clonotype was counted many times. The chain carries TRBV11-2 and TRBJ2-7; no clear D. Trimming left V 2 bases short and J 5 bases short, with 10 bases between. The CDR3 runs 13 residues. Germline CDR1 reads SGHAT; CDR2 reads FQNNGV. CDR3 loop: CASSLTDFHEQYF. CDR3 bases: TGTGCCAGCAGCTTAACAGACTTCCACGAGCAGTACTTC. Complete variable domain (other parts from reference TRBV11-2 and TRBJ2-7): EAGVAQSPRYKIIEKRQSVAFWCNPISGHATLYWYQQILGQGPKLLIQFQNNGVVDDSQLPKDRFSAERLKGVDSTLKIQPAKLEDSAVYLCASSLTDFHEQYFGPGTRLTVT.

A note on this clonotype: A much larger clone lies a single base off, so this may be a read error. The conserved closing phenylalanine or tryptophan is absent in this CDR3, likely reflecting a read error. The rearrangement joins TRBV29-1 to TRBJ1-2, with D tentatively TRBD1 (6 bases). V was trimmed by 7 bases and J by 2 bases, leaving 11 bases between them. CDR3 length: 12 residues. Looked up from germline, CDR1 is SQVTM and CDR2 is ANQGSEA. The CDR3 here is CSDRRGNYGYTL. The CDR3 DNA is TGCAGCGACCGGAGGGGGAACTATGGCTACACCCTC.

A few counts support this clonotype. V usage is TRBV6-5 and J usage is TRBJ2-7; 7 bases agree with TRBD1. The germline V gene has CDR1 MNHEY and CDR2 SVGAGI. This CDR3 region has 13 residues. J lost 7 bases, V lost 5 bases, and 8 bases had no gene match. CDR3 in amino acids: CASSPRQGEEQYF. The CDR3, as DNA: TGTGCCAGCAGTCCTAGACAGGGAGAAGAGCAGTACTTC.

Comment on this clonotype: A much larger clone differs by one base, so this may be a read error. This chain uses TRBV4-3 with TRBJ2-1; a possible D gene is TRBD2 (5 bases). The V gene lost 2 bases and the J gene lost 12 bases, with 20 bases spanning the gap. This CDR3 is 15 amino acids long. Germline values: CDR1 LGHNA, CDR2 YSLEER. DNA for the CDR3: TGCGCCAGCAGCCAATCAAGCGGTAGGACGGATGTGCAGTTCTTC. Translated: CASSQSSGRTDVQFF.

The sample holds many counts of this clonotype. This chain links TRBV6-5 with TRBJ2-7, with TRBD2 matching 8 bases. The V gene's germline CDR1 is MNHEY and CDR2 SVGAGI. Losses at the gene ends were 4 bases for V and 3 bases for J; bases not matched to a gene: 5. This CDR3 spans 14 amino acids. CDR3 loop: CASSLLAGGYEQYF. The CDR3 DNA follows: TGTGCCAGCAGTTTACTGGCGGGAGGCTACGAGCAGTACTTC.

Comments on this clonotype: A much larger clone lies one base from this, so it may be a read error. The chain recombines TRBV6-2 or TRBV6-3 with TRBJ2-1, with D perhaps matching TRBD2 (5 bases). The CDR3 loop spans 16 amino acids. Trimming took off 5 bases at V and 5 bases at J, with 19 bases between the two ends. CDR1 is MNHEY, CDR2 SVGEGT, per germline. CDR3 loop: CASSPSTLAQDNEQFF. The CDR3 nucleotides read TGTGCCAGCAGTCCGTCGACCCTAGCCCAGGACAATGAGCAGTTCTTC.

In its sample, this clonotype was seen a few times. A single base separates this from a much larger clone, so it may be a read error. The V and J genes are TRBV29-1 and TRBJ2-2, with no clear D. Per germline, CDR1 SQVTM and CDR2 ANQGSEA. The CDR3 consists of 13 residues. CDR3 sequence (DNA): TGCAACGTTGAGCCCGCGAACACCGGGGAGCTGTTTTTT. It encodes CNVEPANTGELFF.

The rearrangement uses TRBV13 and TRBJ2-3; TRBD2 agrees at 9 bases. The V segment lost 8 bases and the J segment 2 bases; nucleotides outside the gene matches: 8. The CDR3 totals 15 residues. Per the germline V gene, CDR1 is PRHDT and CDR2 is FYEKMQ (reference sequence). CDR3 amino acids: CASLKLGLATDTQYF. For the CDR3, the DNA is TGTGCCAGCTTGAAGTTGGGACTAGCCACAGATACGCAGTATTTT.

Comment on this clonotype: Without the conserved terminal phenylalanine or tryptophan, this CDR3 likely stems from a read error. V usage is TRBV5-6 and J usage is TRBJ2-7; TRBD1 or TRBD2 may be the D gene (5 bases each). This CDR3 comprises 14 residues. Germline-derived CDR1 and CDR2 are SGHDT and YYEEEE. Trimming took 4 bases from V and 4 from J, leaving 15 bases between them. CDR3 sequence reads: CASSPRQGPYEQYL. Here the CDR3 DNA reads TGTGCCAGCAGCCCTCGGCAGGGACCTTACGAGCAGTACTTA.

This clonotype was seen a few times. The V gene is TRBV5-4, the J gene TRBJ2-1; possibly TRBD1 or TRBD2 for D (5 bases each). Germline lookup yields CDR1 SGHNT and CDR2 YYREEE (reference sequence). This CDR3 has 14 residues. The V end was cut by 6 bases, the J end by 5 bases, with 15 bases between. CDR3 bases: TGTGCCAGCAAAGAAGGGACGGCGAACAATGAGCAGTTCTTC. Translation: CASKEGTANNEQFF.

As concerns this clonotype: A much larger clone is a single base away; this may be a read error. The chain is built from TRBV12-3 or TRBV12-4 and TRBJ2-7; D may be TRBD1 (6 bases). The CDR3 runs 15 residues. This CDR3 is CASSHYLDRYYGQYF. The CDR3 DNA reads TGTGCCAGCAGTCACTACCTGGACAGATACTACGGGCAGTACTTC.

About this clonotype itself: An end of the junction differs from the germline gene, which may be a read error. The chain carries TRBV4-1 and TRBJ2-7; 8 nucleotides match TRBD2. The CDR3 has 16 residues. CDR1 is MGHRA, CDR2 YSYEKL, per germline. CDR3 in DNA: TGTGCCAGCAGCCAGGGAACGGGACTAGTGGCCTACGAGCGGTACTTC. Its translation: CASSQGTGLVAYERYF.

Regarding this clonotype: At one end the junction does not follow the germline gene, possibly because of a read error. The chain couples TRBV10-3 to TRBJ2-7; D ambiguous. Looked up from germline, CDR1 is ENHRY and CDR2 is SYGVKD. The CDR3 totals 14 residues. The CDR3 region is CVISEPLPETEQYF. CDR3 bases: TGTGTCATCAGTGAGCCGCTACCGGAAACCGAGCAGTACTTT.

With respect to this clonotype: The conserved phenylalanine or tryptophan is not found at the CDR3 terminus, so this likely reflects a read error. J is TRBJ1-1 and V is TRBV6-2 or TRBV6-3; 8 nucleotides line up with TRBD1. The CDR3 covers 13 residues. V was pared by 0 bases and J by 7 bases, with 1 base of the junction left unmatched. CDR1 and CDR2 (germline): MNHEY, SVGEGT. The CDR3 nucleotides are TGTGCCAGCAGTTACTCCGACAGGGGTGAAGCTTTCTTA. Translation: CASSYSDRGEAFL.

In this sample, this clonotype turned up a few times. The CDR3 nucleotides read TGTGCCAGCAGCCCCAGGGACGGAAGAAATTCACCCCTCCACTTT. This translates into CASSPRDGRNSPLHF. The rearrangement joins TRBV6-5 to TRBJ1-6; TRBD1 is a possible D gene (5 bases). The CDR3 totals 15 residues. Per germline, CDR1 MNHEY and CDR2 SVGAGI. The V end was cut by 6 bases, the J end by 7 bases, with 16 bases between.

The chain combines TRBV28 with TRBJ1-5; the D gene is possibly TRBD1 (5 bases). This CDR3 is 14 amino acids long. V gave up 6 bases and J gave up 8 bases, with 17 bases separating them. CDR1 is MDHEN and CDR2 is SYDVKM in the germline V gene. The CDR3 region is CASSKGVGREPQHF. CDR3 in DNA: TGTGCCAGCAGCAAAGGGGTAGGACGGGAGCCCCAGCATTTT.

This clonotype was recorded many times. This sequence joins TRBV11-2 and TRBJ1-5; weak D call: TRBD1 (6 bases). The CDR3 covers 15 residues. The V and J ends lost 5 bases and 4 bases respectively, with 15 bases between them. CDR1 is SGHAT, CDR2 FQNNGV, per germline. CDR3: CASSPRSGQNQPQHF. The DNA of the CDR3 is TGTGCCAGCAGCCCTAGGTCGGGACAAAATCAGCCCCAGCATTTT.

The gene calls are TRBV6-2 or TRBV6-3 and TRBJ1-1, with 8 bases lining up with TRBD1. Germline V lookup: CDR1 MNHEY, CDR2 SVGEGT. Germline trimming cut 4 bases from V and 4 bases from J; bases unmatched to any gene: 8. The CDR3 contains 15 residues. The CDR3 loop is CASSSGGIKITEAFF. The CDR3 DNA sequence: TGTGCCAGCAGTTCAGGGGGCATTAAGATCACTGAAGCTTTCTTT.